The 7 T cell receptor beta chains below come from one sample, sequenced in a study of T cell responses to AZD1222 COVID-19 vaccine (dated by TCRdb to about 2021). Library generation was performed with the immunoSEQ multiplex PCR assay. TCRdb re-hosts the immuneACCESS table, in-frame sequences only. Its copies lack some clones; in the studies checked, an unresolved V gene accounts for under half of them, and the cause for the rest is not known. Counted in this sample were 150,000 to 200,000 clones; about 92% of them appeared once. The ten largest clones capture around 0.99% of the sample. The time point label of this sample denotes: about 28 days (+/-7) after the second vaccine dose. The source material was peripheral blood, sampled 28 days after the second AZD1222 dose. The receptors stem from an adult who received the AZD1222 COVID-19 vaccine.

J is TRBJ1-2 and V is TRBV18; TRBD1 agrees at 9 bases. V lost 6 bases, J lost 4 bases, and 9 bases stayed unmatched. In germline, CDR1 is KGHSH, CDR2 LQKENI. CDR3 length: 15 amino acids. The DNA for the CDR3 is TGTGCCAGCTCCCCGGGACAGGGAAGGGGCTATGGCTACACCTTC. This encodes CASSPGQGRGYGYTF.

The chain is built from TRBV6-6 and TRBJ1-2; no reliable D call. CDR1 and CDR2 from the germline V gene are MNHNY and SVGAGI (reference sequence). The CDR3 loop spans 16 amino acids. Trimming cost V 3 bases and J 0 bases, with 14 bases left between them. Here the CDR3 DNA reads TGTGCCAGCAGTTATAATACCGGACTGTCTAACTATGGCTACACCTTC. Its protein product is CASSYNTGLSNYGYTF.

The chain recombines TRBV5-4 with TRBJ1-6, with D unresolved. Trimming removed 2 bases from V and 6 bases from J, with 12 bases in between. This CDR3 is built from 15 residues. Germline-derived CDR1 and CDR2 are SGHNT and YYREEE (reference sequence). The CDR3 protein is CASSFTAGLNSPLHF. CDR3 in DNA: TGTGCCAGCAGCTTCACGGCAGGACTTAATTCACCCCTCCACTTT.

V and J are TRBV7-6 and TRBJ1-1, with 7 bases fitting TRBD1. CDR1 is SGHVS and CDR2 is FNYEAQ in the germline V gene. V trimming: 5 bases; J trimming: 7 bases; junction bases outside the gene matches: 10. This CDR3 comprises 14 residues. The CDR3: CASSPKGWDSEAFF. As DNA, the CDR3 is TGTGCCAGCAGCCCTAAAGGGTGGGACAGTGAAGCTTTCTTT.

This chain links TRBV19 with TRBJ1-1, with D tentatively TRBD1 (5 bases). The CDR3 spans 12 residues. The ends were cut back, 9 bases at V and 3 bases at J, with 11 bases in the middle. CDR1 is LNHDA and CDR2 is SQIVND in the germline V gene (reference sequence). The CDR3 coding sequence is TGTGCCAGAGCAGGGTCTGACACTGAAGCTTTCTTT. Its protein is CARAGSDTEAFF.

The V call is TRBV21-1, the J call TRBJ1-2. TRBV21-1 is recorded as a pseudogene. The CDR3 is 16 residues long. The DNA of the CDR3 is TGTGCCAGCAGCTACACCCCGATGGGGAGGGGAGGTGGCTACACCTTC. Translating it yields CASSYTPMGRGGGYTF.

The DNA of the CDR3 is TGTGCCAGCAGTGAAGGGTCAGGGACCTATGGCTACACCTTC. Translation gives CASSEGSGTYGYTF. This chain links TRBV6-1 with TRBJ1-2, with a weak D call TRBD1 (5 bases). Germline CDR1 MNHNS, CDR2 SASEGT. The CDR3 is 14 amino acids. V was clipped by 1 base and J by 4 bases, with 10 bases between them.